This entry features one T cell receptor (beta chain) sequence. This sample was included in a study of blood T cell repertoires in COVID-19. As originally analysed: It was from reference gene primer amplification that nucleated cell counts were estimated. Sequencing was performed with immunoSEQ multiplex PCR; in TCRdb, only in-frame clones are kept and a portion is missing. From that table come the V and J calls and clone size; the DNA was used to work out D and trimming. Of 200,000 to 250,000 clones listed, roughly 90% are singletons. The CDR3 consists of 16 residues. V was clipped by 7 bases and J by 2 bases, with 17 bases between them. Germline V lookup: CDR1 MDHEN, CDR2 SYDVKM.

The receptor comes from a woman aged 55-75 years with acute or convalescent COVID-19. The sequenced material came from peripheral blood. The chain links TRBV28 to TRBJ2-2; weak D call: TRBD2 (6 bases). The CDR3 coding sequence is TGTGCCAGCACCCTGAGACCGCGGGGTAACACCGGGGAGCTGTTTTTT. As protein: CASTLRPRGNTGELFF.